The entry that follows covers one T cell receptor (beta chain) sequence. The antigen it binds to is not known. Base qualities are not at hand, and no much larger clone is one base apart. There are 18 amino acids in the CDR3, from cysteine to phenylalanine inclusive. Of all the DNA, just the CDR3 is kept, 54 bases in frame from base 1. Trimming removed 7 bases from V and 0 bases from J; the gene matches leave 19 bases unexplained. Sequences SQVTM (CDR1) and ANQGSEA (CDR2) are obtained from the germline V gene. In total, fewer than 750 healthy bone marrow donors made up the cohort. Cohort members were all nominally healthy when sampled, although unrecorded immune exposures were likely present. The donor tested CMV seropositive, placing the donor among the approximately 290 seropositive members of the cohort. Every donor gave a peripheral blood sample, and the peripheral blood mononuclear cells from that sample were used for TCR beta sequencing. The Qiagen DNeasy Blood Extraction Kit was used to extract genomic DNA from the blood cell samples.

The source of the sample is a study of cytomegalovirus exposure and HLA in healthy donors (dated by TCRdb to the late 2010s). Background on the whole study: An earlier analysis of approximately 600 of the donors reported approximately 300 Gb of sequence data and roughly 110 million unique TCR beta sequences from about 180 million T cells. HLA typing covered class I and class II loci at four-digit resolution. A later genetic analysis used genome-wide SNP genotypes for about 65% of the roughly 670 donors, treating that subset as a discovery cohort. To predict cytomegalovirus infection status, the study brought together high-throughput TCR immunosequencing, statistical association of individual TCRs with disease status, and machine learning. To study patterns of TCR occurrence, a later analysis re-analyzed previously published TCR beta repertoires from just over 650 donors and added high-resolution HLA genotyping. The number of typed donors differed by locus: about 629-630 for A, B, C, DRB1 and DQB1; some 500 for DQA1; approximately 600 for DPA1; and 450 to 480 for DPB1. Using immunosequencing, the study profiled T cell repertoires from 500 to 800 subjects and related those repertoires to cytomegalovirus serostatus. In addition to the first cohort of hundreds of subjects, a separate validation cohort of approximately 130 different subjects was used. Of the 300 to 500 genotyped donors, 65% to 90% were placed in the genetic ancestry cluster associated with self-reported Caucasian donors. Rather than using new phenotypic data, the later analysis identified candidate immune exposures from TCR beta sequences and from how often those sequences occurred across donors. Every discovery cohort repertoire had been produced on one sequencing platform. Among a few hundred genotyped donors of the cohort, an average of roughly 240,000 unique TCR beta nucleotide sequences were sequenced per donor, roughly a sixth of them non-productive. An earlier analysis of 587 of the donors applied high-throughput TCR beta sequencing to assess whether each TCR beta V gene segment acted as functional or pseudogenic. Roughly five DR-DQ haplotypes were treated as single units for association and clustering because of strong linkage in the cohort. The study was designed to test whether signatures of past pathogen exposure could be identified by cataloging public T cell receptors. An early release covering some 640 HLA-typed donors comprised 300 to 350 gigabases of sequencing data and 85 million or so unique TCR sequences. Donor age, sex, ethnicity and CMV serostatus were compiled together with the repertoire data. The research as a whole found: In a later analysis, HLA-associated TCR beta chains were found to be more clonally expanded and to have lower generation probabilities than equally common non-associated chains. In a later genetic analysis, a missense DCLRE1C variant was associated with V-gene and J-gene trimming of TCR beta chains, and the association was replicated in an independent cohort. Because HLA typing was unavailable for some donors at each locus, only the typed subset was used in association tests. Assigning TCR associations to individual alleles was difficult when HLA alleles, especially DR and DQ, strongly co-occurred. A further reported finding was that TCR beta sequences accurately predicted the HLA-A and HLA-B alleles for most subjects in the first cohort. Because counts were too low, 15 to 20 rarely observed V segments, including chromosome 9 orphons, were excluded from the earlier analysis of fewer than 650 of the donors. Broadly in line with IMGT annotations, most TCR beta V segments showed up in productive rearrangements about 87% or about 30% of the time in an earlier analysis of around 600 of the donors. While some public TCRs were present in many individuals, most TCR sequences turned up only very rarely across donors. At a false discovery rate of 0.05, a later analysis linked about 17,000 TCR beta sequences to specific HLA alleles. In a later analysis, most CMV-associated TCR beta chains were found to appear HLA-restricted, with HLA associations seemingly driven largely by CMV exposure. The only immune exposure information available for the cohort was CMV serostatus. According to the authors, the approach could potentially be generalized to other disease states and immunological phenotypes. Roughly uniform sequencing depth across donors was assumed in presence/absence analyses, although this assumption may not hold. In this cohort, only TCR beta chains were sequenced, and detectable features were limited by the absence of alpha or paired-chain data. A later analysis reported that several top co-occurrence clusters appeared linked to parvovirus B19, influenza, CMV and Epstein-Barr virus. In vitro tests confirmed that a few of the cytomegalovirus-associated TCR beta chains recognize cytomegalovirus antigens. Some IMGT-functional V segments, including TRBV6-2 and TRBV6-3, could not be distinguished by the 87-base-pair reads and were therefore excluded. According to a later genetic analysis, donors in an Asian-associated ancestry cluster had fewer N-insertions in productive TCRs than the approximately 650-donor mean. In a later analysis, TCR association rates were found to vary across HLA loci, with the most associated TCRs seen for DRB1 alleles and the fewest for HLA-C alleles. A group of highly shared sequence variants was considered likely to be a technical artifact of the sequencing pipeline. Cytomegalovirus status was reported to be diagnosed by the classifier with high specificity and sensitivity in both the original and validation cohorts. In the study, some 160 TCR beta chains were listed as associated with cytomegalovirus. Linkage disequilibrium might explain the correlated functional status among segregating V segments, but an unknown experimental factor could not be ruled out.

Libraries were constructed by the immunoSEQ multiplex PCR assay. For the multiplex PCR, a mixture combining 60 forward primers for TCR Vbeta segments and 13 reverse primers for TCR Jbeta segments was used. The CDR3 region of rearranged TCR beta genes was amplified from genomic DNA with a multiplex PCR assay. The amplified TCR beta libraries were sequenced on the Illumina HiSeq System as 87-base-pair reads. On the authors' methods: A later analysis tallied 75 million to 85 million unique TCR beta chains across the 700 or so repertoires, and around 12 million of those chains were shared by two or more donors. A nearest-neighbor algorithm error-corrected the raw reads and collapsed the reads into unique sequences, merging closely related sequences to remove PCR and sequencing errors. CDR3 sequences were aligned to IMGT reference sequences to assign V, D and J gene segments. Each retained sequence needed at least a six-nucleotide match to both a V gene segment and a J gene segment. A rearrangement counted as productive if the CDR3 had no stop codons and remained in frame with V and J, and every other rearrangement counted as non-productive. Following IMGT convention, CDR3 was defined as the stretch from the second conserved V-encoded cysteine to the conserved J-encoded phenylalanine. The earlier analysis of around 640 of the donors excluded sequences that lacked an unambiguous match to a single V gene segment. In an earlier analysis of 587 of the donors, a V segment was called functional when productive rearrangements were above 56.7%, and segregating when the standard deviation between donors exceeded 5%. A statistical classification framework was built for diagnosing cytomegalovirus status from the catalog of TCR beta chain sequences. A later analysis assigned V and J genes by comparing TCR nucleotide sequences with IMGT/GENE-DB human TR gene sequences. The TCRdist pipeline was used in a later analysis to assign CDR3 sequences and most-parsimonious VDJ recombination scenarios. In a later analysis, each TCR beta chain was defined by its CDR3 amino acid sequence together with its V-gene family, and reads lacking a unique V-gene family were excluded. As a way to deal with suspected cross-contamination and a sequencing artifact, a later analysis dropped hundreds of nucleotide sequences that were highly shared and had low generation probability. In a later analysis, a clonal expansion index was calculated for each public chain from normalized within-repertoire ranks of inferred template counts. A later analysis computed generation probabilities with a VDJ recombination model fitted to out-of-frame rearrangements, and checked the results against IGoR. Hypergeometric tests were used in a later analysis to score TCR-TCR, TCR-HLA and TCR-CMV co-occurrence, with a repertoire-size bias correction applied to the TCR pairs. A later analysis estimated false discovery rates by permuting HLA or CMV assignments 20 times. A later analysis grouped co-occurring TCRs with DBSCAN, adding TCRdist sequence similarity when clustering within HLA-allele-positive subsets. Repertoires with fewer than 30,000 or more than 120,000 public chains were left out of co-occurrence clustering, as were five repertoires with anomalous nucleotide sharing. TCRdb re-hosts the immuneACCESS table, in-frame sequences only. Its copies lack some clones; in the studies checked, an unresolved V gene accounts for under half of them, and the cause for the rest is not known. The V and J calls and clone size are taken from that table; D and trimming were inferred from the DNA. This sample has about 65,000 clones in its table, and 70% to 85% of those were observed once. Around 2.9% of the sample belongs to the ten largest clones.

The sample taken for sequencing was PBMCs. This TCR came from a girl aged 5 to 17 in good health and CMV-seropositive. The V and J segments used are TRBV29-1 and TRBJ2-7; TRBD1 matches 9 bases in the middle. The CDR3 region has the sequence CSASEDRGLRRSSYEQYF. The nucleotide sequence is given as TGCAGCGCCAGTGAGGACAGGGGTTTACGAAGGAGCTCCTACGAGCAGTACTTC.